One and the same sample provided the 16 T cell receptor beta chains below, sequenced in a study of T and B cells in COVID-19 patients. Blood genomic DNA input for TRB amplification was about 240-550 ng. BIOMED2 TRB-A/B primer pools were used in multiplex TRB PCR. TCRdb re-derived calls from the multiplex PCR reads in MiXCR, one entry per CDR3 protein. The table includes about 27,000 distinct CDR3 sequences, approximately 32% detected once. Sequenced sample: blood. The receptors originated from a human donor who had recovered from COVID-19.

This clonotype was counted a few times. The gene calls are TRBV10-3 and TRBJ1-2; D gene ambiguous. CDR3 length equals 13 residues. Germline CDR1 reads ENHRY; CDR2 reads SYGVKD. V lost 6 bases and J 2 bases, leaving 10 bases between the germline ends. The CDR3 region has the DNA TGTGCCATCAGGGCGGTTCAAAACTATGGCTACACCTTC. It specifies CAIRAVQNYGYTF.

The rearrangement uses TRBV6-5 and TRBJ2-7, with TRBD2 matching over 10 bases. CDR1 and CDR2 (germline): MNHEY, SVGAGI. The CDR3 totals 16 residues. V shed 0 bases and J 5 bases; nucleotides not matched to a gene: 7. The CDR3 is CASSYSLAGVKHEQYF. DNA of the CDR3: TGTGCCAGCAGTTACTCCCTAGCGGGAGTTAAGCACGAGCAGTACTTC.

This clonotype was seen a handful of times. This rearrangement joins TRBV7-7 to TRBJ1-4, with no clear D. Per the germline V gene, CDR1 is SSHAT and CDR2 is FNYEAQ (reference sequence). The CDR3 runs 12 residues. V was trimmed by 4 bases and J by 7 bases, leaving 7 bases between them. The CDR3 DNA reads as TGTGCCAGCAGCTCCCGGGGTGAAAAACTGTTTTTT. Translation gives CASSSRGEKLFF.

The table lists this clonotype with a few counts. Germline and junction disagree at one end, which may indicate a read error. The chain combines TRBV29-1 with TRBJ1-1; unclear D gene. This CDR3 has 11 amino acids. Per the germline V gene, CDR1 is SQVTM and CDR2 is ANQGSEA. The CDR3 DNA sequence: TGCAGCGCTGAACCTAACACTGAAGCTTTCTTT. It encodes CSAEPNTEAFF.

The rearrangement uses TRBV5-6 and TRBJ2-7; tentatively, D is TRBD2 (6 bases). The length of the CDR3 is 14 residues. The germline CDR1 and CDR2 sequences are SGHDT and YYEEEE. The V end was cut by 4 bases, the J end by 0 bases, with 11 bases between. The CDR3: CASSQWRGSYEQYF. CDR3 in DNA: TGTGCCAGCAGCCAATGGCGGGGCTCCTACGAGCAGTACTTC.

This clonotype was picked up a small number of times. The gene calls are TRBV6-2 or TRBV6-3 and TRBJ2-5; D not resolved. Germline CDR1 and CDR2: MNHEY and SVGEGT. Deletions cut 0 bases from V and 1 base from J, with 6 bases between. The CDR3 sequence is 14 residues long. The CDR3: CASSYSPSQETQYF. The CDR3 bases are TGTGCCAGCAGTTACTCCCCCAGCCAAGAGACCCAGTACTTC.

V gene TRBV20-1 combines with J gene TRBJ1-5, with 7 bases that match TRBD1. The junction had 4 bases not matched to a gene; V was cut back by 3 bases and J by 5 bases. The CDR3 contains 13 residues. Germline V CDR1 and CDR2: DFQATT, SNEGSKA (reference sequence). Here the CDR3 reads CSARGTVDQPQHF. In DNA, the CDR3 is TGCAGTGCTAGGGGGACAGTGGATCAGCCCCAGCATTTT.

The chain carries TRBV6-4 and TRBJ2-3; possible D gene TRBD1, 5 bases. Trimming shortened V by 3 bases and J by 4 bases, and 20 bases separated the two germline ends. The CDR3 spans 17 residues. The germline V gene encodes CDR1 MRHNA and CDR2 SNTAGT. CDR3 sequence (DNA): TGTGCCAGCAGTGAAGGGGCCAGACCCGGCACCGCAGATACGCAGTATTTT. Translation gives CASSEGARPGTADTQYF.

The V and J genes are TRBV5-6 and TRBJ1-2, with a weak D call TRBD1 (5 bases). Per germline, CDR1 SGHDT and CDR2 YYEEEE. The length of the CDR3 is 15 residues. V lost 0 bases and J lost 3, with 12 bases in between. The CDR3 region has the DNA TGTGCCAGCAGCTTGGGACAGACCAACTACTATGGCTACACCTTC. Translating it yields CASSLGQTNYYGYTF.

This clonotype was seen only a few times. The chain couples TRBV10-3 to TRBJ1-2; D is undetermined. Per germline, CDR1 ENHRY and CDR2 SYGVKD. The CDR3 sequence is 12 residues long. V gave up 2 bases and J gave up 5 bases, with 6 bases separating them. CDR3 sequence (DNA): TGTGCCATCAGTGAGGACAATTATGGCTACACCTTC. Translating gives CAISEDNYGYTF.

The CDR3 sequence: CASSLRSPEGGAYEQYF. DNA of the CDR3: TGTGCCAGCAGCTTAAGGAGCCCGGAGGGGGGGGCCTACGAGCAGTACTTC. This chain joins TRBV7-6 and TRBJ2-7, with D perhaps TRBD2 (7 bases). Trimming removed 2 bases at V and 2 bases at J, with 19 bases between. The CDR3 spans 17 residues. CDR1 is SGHVS, CDR2 FNYEAQ, per germline.

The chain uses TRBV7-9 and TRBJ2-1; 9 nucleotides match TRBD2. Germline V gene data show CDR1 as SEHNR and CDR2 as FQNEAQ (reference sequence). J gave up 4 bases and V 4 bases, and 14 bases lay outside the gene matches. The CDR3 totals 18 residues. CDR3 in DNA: TGTGCCAGCAGCTACGCCAAAGATAGCGGGAGATTTTACAATGAGCAGTTCTTC. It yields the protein CASSYAKDSGRFYNEQFF.

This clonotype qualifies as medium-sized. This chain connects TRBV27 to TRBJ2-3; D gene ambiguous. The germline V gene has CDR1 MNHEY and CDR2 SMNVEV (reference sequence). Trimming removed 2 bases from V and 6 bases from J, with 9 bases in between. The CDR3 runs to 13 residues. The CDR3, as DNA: TGTGCCAGCAGTTTAGGCACCTTCGATACGCAGTATTTT. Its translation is CASSLGTFDTQYF.

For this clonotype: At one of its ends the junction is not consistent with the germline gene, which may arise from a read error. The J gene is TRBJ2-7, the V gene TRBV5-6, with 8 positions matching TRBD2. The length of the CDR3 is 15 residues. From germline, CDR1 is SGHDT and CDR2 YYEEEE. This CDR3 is CASSQDRRGAYEQYF. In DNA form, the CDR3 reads TGCGCCAGCAGCCAAGATCGGCGGGGGGCCTACGAGCAGTACTTC.

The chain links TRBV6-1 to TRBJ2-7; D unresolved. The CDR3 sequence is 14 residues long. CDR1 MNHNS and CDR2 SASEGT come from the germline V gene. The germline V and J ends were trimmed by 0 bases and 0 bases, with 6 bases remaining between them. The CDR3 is CASSEAGPSYEQYF. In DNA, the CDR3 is TGTGCCAGCAGTGAAGCAGGGCCCTCCTACGAGCAGTACTTC.

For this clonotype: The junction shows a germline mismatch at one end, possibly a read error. For the CDR3, the DNA is TGTGCCAGCAGCTCTCATGGGTTTTTCGGGCAGACCACGTCCTTC. It yields the protein CASSSHGFFGQTTSF. The rearrangement joins TRBV11-2 to TRBJ2-5; D gene ambiguous. CDR1 and CDR2 (germline): SGHAT, FQNNGV. The CDR3 extends over 15 amino acids.